The 26 T cell receptor beta chains in this list originate from one sample, sequenced in a study of blood T cell repertoires in COVID-19. Libraries were prepared by immunoSEQ multiplex PCR; TCRdb keeps only in-frame clonotypes and omits some of them. The table includes over 300,000 clones, approximately 83% detected once. The sequenced material came from PBMCs or T cells enriched from blood (not recorded which). The receptor source for this set is a young man who had recovered from COVID-19.

This clone was recorded a few times. The chain has TRBV5-8 and TRBJ2-7; 11 nucleotides agree with TRBD1. The CDR3 has 16 residues. After removal of 4 bases from V and 2 bases from J, the junction contained 8 bases not matched to a gene. From germline, CDR1 is SGHTS and CDR2 YDEGEE. CDR3: CASSHLWDRGTYEQYF. The CDR3 DNA reads as TGTGCCAGCAGCCATCTGTGGGACAGGGGGACCTACGAGCAGTACTTC.

A single count supports this clone. The V call is TRBV28, the J call TRBJ2-3; D is perhaps TRBD1 (6 bases). The CDR3 is 16 amino acids. V lost 3 bases and J 3 bases, leaving 16 bases between the germline ends. Germline V CDR1 and CDR2: MDHEN, SYDVKM. In DNA form, the CDR3 reads TGTGCCAGCAGTTTGTCAGTCAGGACAGAAACAGATACGCAGTATTTT. It yields the protein CASSLSVRTETDTQYF.

The V and J genes are TRBV2 and TRBJ1-1; D may be TRBD1 (6 bases). V dropped 6 bases and J dropped 7 bases, with 15 bases sitting between them. The CDR3 loop spans 13 amino acids. Germline V gene lookup returns CDR1 SNHLY and CDR2 FYNNEI. The CDR3 sequence: CASSLDRQSEAFF. DNA for the CDR3: TGTGCCAGCAGCCTCGACAGGCAGAGTGAAGCTTTCTTT.

The chain uses TRBV7-9 and TRBJ1-4, with a weak D call TRBD1 (6 bases). This CDR3 has 14 amino acids. The ends were cut back, 5 bases at V and 4 bases at J, with 11 bases in the middle. Germline CDR1 reads SEHNR; CDR2 reads FQNEAQ (reference sequence). The DNA for the CDR3 is TGTGCCAGCAGCCTAGGACAGAATAATGAAAAACTGTTTTTT. This translates into CASSLGQNNEKLFF.

The chain combines TRBV6-1 with TRBJ2-5; no reliable D call. This CDR3 region has 16 residues. Trimming took 4 bases from V and 2 from J, leaving 17 bases between them. The germline gives CDR1 MNHNS, CDR2 SASEGT. CDR3 nucleotides: TGTGCCAGCAGTGTCCGAAATGTGGCCAGGCAAGAGACCCAGTACTTC. Protein product: CASSVRNVARQETQYF.

The V gene is TRBV5-6, the J gene TRBJ2-3; no definite D call. Germline CDR1 reads SGHDT; CDR2 reads YYEEEE. The CDR3 is 15 residues long. Trimming took 1 base from V and 0 from J, leaving 9 bases between them. As DNA, the CDR3 is TGTGCCAGCAGCTTGCTTCCACACAGCACAGATACGCAGTATTTT. Translating gives CASSLLPHSTDTQYF.

The CDR3 sequence is CASSQDNRGLGNTIYF. CDR3 coding DNA: TGTGCCAGCAGCCAAGATAATAGGGGGCTCGGAAACACCATATATTTT. The chain joins TRBV4-2 to TRBJ1-3; 7 nucleotides align to TRBD1. This CDR3 contains 16 residues. Looked up from germline, CDR1 is LGHNA and CDR2 is YNFKEQ. With V trimmed by 0 bases and J by 4 bases, 6 bases remained unmatched.

For the CDR3, the DNA is TGTGCCAGTAGGACAGCCTCTGGAAACACCATATATTTT. Its protein product is CASRTASGNTIYF. This chain links TRBV19 with TRBJ1-3; maybe TRBD1 (5 bases). The CDR3 has 13 residues. The ends were cut back, 6 bases at V and 0 bases at J, with 6 bases in the middle. In germline, CDR1 is LNHDA, CDR2 SQIVND (reference sequence).

The chain joins TRBV18 to TRBJ1-5, with D uncertain. The CDR3 covers 13 residues. V was trimmed by 3 bases and J by 7 bases, leaving 10 bases between them. The germline V gene encodes CDR1 KGHSH and CDR2 LQKENI. CDR3 sequence: CASSPRGRQPQHF. CDR3 nucleotide sequence: TGTGCCAGCTCACCGCGAGGTCGCCAGCCCCAGCATTTT.

The chain recombines TRBV2 with TRBJ1-1; 7 bases are shared with TRBD1. The length of the CDR3 is 14 residues. The germline V gene encodes CDR1 SNHLY and CDR2 FYNNEI. V trimming: 6 bases; J trimming: 1 base; junction bases outside the gene matches: 5. The CDR3 region is CASRTGTENTEAFF. CDR3 nucleotides: TGTGCCAGCAGGACCGGGACAGAGAACACTGAAGCTTTCTTT.

V is TRBV2 and J is TRBJ1-1; 10 positions match TRBD1. The V and J ends lost 7 bases and 4 bases, in that order; junction bases with no gene match: 6. The CDR3 runs 14 residues. Germline lookup yields CDR1 SNHLY and CDR2 FYNNEI. Here the CDR3 reads CASILGQGLTEAFF. CDR3 sequence (DNA): TGTGCCAGCATTCTGGGACAGGGGCTCACTGAAGCTTTCTTT.

In regard to this clone: Other DNA sequences from this sample encode an identical CDR3 as well. The chain uses TRBV7-3 and TRBJ1-1; D not certain. Between the trimmed V and J ends, which lost 0 bases and 3 bases, there was a span of 5 bases. The CDR3 contains 13 residues. Germline V lookup: CDR1 SGHTA, CDR2 FQGTGA. CDR3 residues: CASSLTGDTEAFF. The CDR3 DNA reads TGTGCCAGCAGCTTAACAGGAGACACTGAAGCTTTCTTT.

The chain is built from TRBV6-5 and TRBJ2-2; TRBD1 matches at 10 bases. Trimming removed 7 bases from V and 12 bases from J; junction bases left unmatched: 14. CDR1 and CDR2 (germline): MNHEY, SVGAGI. The CDR3 length is 15 residues. CDR3 in amino acids: CASTQGTGAPGQLFF. The CDR3 nucleotides are TGTGCCAGCACCCAAGGGACAGGGGCCCCTGGGCAGCTGTTTTTT.

This clone was picked up a small number of times. The chain couples TRBV29-1 to TRBJ1-1; 7 nucleotides agree with TRBD1. V shed 1 base and J 7 bases; nucleotides not matched to a gene: 6. Germline V gives CDR1 SQVTM, CDR2 ANQGSEA. The CDR3 length is 13 residues. The CDR3 protein is CSVEGGTAFEAFF. Here the CDR3 DNA reads TGCAGCGTTGAAGGAGGGACAGCGTTTGAAGCTTTCTTT.

The chain has TRBV6-5 and TRBJ2-7, with TRBD2 identical over 9 bases. V lost 4 bases and J lost 5; bases outside the gene matches: 3. Germline CDR1 MNHEY, CDR2 SVGAGI. The CDR3 consists of 13 residues. CDR3: CASSLRGGHEQYF. In DNA form, the CDR3 reads TGTGCCAGCAGTTTGCGGGGGGGACACGAGCAGTACTTC.

The chain joins TRBV5-4 to TRBJ1-1; D gene unclear. The CDR3 consists of 12 residues. V lost 0 bases to trimming and J lost 5 bases, with 5 bases between them. CDR1 and CDR2 (germline): SGHNT, YYREEE (reference sequence). The CDR3 DNA reads TGTGCCAGCAGCTTGGCTTTTACTGAAGCTTTCTTT. This translates into CASSLAFTEAFF.

The rearrangement joins TRBV27 to TRBJ2-3; weak D call: TRBD2 (5 bases). The CDR3 is made up of 14 amino acids. The V and J ends lost 5 bases and 2 bases respectively, with 11 bases between them. CDR1 and CDR2 from the germline V gene are MNHEY and SMNVEV (reference sequence). In nucleotides, the CDR3 is TGTGCCAGCAGTCCCGGACTGTACACAGATACGCAGTATTTT. It specifies CASSPGLYTDTQYF.

The chain couples TRBV2 to TRBJ1-1; D remains ambiguous. The V gene's germline CDR1 is SNHLY and CDR2 FYNNEI. This CDR3 is 13 amino acids long. Trimming took off 1 base at V and 4 bases at J, with 7 bases between the two ends. CDR3 nucleotide sequence: TGTGCCAGCAGTGAAGAACAGACCACTGAAGCTTTCTTT. This translates into CASSEEQTTEAFF. The full variable domain, rest sourced from reference TRBV2 and TRBJ1-1, is EPEVTQTPSHQVTQMGQEVILRCVPISNHLYFYWYRQILGQKVEFLVSFYNNEISEKSEIFDDQFSVERPDGSNFTLKIRSTKLEDSAMYFCASSEEQTTEAFFGQGTRLTVV.

The chain has TRBV2 and TRBJ2-1; 10 bases map to TRBD2. CDR3 size: 14 residues. Germline V lookup: CDR1 SNHLY, CDR2 FYNNEI. J was trimmed by 7 bases and V by 3 bases; bases with no gene match: 3. The CDR3 protein is CASSDRLAGNEQFF. The CDR3 bases are TGTGCCAGCAGTGATCGACTAGCGGGTAATGAGCAGTTCTTC.

The chain has TRBV19 and TRBJ1-1; D is ambiguous. This CDR3 is 15 amino acids long. Trimming shortened V by 9 bases and J by 3 bases, and 20 bases separated the two germline ends. Germline CDR1 is LNHDA and CDR2 is SQIVND (reference sequence). This CDR3 is CASAPIPSSYTEAFF. Here the CDR3 DNA reads TGTGCCAGCGCCCCCATCCCCAGTTCCTACACTGAAGCTTTCTTT. Full variable domain (remainder filled in from reference TRBV19 and TRBJ1-1): DGGITQSPKYLFRKEGQNVTLSCEQNLNHDAMYWYRQDPGQGLRLIYYSQIVNDFQKGDIAEGYSVSREKKESFPLTVTSAQKNPTAFYLCASAPIPSSYTEAFFGQGTRLTVV.

J is TRBJ2-1 and V is TRBV19; 11 bases fit TRBD2. This CDR3 has 16 amino acids. Germline V gene sequence: CDR1 LNHDA, CDR2 SQIVND (reference sequence). V dropped 4 bases and J dropped 8; count of bases not matched to a gene: 10. The CDR3: CASSTILAGGTYEQFF. CDR3 bases: TGTGCCAGTAGTACTATTCTAGCGGGGGGTACCTATGAGCAGTTCTTC.

The chain has TRBV5-1 and TRBJ1-2; D call uncertain. The CDR3 contains 14 residues. The germline V gene has CDR1 SGHRS and CDR2 YFSETQ. Trimming removed 0 bases from V and 8 bases from J, with 14 bases in between. This chain's CDR3 is CASSLETPLRGYTF. The CDR3 DNA reads TGCGCCAGCAGCTTGGAAACCCCCCTCAGGGGCTACACCTTC.

This clone was observed once. V and J are TRBV6-2 or TRBV6-3 and TRBJ1-1; a possible D gene is TRBD1 (5 bases). The CDR3 runs to 15 residues. V was cut by 4 bases and J by 5 bases, with 17 bases left in between. CDR1 is MNHEY, CDR2 SVGEGT, per germline. In nucleotides, the CDR3 is TGTGCCAGCAGTTTTGCCCTTCTGGGGGGGACTGAAGCTTTCTTT. The encoded protein is CASSFALLGGTEAFF.

This clone was detected once. The chain carries TRBV19 and TRBJ1-6, with a weak D call TRBD1 (6 bases). Germline CDR1 and CDR2: LNHDA and SQIVND (reference sequence). The CDR3 contains 15 residues. V lost 9 bases and J 2 bases, leaving 14 bases between the germline ends. The CDR3 loop is CASSGGRTYNSPLHF. CDR3 bases: TGTGCCAGCTCCGGGGGGCGGACCTATAATTCACCCCTCCACTTT.

The chain carries TRBV28 and TRBJ1-5; possibly TRBD1 for D (5 bases). Germline CDR1 is MDHEN and CDR2 is SYDVKM. Trimming removed 2 bases at V and 4 bases at J, with 18 bases between. The CDR3 spans 17 residues. CDR3 nucleotides: TGTGCCAGCAGTTTAGCTGCGGGGGGATCGGGAAATCAGCCCCAGCATTTT. Encoded protein: CASSLAAGGSGNQPQHF.

The V gene is TRBV30, the J gene TRBJ1-1; D is perhaps TRBD1 (5 bases). The length of the CDR3 is 13 residues. V was pared by 2 bases and J by 9 bases, with 16 bases between. From germline, CDR1 is GTSNPN and CDR2 SVGIG (reference sequence). The CDR3 region is CAWSPGGTSKAFF. The DNA of the CDR3 is TGTGCCTGGAGTCCGGGGGGGACCTCTAAAGCTTTCTTT.